The 6 T cell receptor beta chains listed next were all sequenced from one sample in a study of beta chain features in type 1 diabetes. Every isolated RNA sample was fully reverse transcribed, so sequencing captured expressed TCRB transcripts. Only in-frame clones appear in the TCRdb table, and some are missing; sequencing was by immunoSEQ multiplex PCR. The sample lists 200,000 to 250,000 clones, over 65% occurring once. Sequencing used naive CD4+ T cells from blood. Receptors originate from a man aged 25 to 40 in good health.

With regard to this clone: In the same sample, other DNA sequences code for this CDR3. The chain uses TRBV29-1 and TRBJ2-3; possible D gene TRBD2, 6 bases. Trimming stripped 7 bases from V and 1 base from J, with 15 bases between. The germline CDR1 and CDR2 sequences are SQVTM and ANQGSEA. The CDR3 covers 14 residues. CDR3 in amino acids: CSGGRAGGTDTQYF. The CDR3 nucleotides are TGCAGCGGTGGGCGAGCGGGCGGCACAGATACGCAGTATTTT.

V usage is TRBV6-1 and J usage is TRBJ1-6; D is possibly TRBD1 (6 bases). The CDR3 sequence is 15 residues long. Germline-derived CDR1 and CDR2 are MNHNS and SASEGT. The CDR3 DNA follows: TGTGCTTCCGGAGGGAACAGGGAAAATAATTCACCCCTCCACTTT. Protein product: CASGGNRENNSPLHF.

J is TRBJ2-7 and V is TRBV13, with unresolved D. CDR1 and CDR2 from the germline V gene are PRHDT and FYEKMQ (reference sequence). The CDR3 totals 11 residues. Trimming cost V 2 bases and J 5 bases, with 4 bases left between them. The CDR3, as DNA: TGTGCCAGCAGCTTATCCCACGAGCAGTACTTC. Translating gives CASSLSHEQYF. The full variable domain, completed using reference TRBV13 and TRBJ2-7, is AAGVIQSPRHLIKEKRETATLKCYPIPRHDTVYWYQQGPGQDPQFLISFYEKMQSDKGSIPDRFSAQQFSDYHSELNMSSLELGDSALYFCASSLSHEQYFGPGTRLTVT.

V is TRBV5-1 and J is TRBJ2-1; the match to TRBD2 covers 7 bases. This CDR3 is built from 15 residues. V gave up 4 bases and J gave up 0 bases; unmatched junction bases: 4. Germline-derived CDR1 and CDR2 are SGHRS and YFSETQ. The CDR3 reads CASSQTSSSYNEQFF. CDR3 coding DNA: TGCGCCAGCAGCCAGACTAGCAGCTCCTACAATGAGCAGTTCTTC. The whole variable domain, remainder taken from reference TRBV5-1 and TRBJ2-1, is KAGVTQTPRYLIKTRGQQVTLSCSPISGHRSVSWYQQTPGQGLQFLFEYFSETQRNKGNFPGRFSGRQFSNSRSEMNVSTLELGDSALYLCASSQTSSSYNEQFFGPGTRLTVL.

The rearrangement uses TRBV9 and TRBJ1-2, with 10 bases identical to TRBD1. Trimming removed 3 bases from V and 6 bases from J; junction bases left unmatched: 8. Germline V gene lookup returns CDR1 SGDLS and CDR2 YYNGEE. This CDR3 is built from 15 residues. The CDR3 spells CASSALGQGSHGYTF. CDR3 nucleotide sequence: TGTGCCAGCAGCGCCCTGGGACAGGGGAGCCATGGCTACACCTTC.

The chain has TRBV2 and TRBJ2-1, with 8 bases aligning to TRBD2. The CDR3 spans 11 residues. The V segment lost 10 bases and the J segment 7 bases; nucleotides outside the gene matches: 3. Germline V CDR1 and CDR2: SNHLY, FYNNEI. The CDR3 sequence: CAITSGNEQFF. The CDR3 region has the DNA TGTGCCATAACTAGCGGAAATGAGCAGTTCTTC.